Listed below are T cell receptor beta chains from one sample, sequenced in a study of cytomegalovirus exposure and HLA in healthy donors. Some clones are missing from TCRdb's copy, which holds only in-frame ones; the method was immunoSEQ multiplex PCR. The sample comprises more than 95,000 clones, around three quarters of which are singletons, and about 3.5% rests with the top ten. The sample comprised PBMCs. These receptors were taken from a man between 25 and 39 years old in good health and CMV-seronegative. Both conserved end residues are part of each CDR3.

cdr3_length: 17; v_call: TRBV18; cdr3_aa: CASSRSGTGGSNTEAFF
cdr3_length: 11; v_call: TRBV20-1; cdr3_aa: CSASIGGEQYF
cdr3_length: 15; v_call: TRBV6-1; cdr3_aa: CASSVRVSGANVLTF
cdr3_length: 14; v_call: TRBV9; cdr3_aa: CASSNRDGGEEQYF
cdr3_length: 15; v_call: TRBV27; cdr3_aa: CASSSLAGAYNEQFF
cdr3_length: 16; v_call: TRBV4-1; cdr3_aa: CASSQDKLQRTDTQYF
cdr3_length: 14; v_call: TRBV9; cdr3_aa: CASSSRQPYYGYTF
cdr3_length: 14; v_call: TRBV12-5; cdr3_aa: CASGLTTGRGELFF
cdr3_length: 14; v_call: TRBV2; cdr3_aa: CASNPGQYQETQYF
cdr3_length: 13; v_call: TRBV11-2; cdr3_aa: CASSRGSKEKLFF
cdr3_length: 15; v_call: TRBV6-1; cdr3_aa: CASGQGGLSYNEQFF
cdr3_length: 15; v_call: TRBV27; cdr3_aa: CASSLRQGRTYEQYF
cdr3_length: 15; v_call: TRBV5-1; cdr3_aa: CASNFMTGVDTEAFF
cdr3_length: 14; v_call: TRBV27; cdr3_aa: CASSRDGSSYEQYF
cdr3_length: 15; v_call: TRBV6-4; cdr3_aa: CASRRETGVYNEQFF
cdr3_length: 15; v_call: TRBV11-2; cdr3_aa: CASSLEAGNYNEQFF
cdr3_length: 14; v_call: TRBV28; cdr3_aa: CASSKTGWRTEAFF
cdr3_length: 14; v_call: TRBV13; cdr3_aa: CASSLGTSAYEQYF
cdr3_length: 17; v_call: TRBV7-8; cdr3_aa: CASSLAGVDRGSGGYTF
cdr3_length: 13; v_call: TRBV28; cdr3_aa: CASSLGQQLLAFF
cdr3_length: 15; v_call: TRBV30; cdr3_aa: CAWSEPGQGSYEQYF
cdr3_length: 15; v_call: TRBV28; cdr3_aa: CASSLSPGGKETQYF
cdr3_length: 16; v_call: TRBV5-5; cdr3_aa: CASSLVGGTAYNEQFF
cdr3_length: 14; v_call: TRBV9; cdr3_aa: CASSSGGRTGELFF
cdr3_length: 15; v_call: TRBV28; cdr3_aa: CASSTGSPGDYGYTF
cdr3_length: 14; v_call: TRBV6-6; cdr3_aa: CASARGGLGYEQYF
cdr3_length: 18; v_call: TRBV7-2; cdr3_aa: CASSLPPRLAEVSYEQYF
cdr3_length: 14; v_call: TRBV15; cdr3_aa: CATSIRQLNTEAFF
cdr3_length: 15; v_call: TRBV6-4; cdr3_aa: CASSEEGQGADTQYF
cdr3_length: 12; v_call: TRBV29-1; cdr3_aa: CSVEGSGKKLFF
cdr3_length: 17; v_call: TRBV18; cdr3_aa: CASSPVSAQGSYYGYTF
cdr3_length: 20; v_call: TRBV5-1; cdr3_aa: CASSLVSGTGNRFYRNEQFF
cdr3_length: 14; v_call: TRBV4-1; cdr3_aa: CASSLQEELYEQYF
cdr3_length: 15; v_call: TRBV30; cdr3_aa: CAWSSSGSWRNEQFF
cdr3_length: 16; v_call: TRBV6-5; cdr3_aa: CASSNFGAGARNEQFF
cdr3_length: 15; v_call: TRBV2; cdr3_aa: CASSAGQGMGNEQFF
cdr3_length: 14; v_call: TRBV5-1; cdr3_aa: CASSLGHLTYEQYF
cdr3_length: 15; v_call: TRBV4-1; cdr3_aa: CASSQRDRVISEQYF
cdr3_length: 13; v_call: TRBV10-3; cdr3_aa: CAITKDSNYGYTF
cdr3_length: 14; v_call: TRBV28; cdr3_aa: CASSSKGLAYEQYF
cdr3_length: 12; v_call: TRBV29-1; cdr3_aa: CSVEGQGGGYTF
cdr3_length: 16; v_call: TRBV27; cdr3_aa: CASSPDYTGETGELFF
cdr3_length: 17; v_call: TRBV28; cdr3_aa: CASSLGADSATNEKLFF
cdr3_length: 14; v_call: TRBV5-6; cdr3_aa: CASSKKPTNEKLFF
cdr3_length: 15; v_call: TRBV25-1; cdr3_aa: CASSRVDRGFHEQYF
cdr3_length: 14; v_call: TRBV19; cdr3_aa: CASSRAGLAQPQHF
cdr3_length: 13; v_call: TRBV19; cdr3_aa: CASRRGQYNEQFF
cdr3_length: 15; v_call: TRBV6-1; cdr3_aa: CASRPSTGSSYEQYF
cdr3_length: 15; v_call: TRBV15; cdr3_aa: CATSRRDTFGDTQYF
cdr3_length: 17; v_call: TRBV7-9; cdr3_aa: CASSLDRALAGVYEQYF
cdr3_length: 15; v_call: TRBV9; cdr3_aa: CASSGTSGGPGEQYF